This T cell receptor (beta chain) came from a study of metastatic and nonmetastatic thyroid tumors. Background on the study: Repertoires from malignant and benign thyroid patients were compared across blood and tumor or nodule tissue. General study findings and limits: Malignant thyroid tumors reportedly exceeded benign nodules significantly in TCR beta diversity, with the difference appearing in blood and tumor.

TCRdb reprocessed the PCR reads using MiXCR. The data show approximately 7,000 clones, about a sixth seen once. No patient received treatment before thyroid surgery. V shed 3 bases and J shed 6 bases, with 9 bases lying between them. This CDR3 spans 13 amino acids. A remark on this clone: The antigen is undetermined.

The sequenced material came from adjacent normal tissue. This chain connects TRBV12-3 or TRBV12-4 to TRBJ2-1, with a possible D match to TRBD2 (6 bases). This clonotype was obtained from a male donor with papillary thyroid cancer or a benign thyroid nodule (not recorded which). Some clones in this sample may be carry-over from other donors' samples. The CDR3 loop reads CASSFWEVNEQFF. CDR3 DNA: TGTGCCAGCAGTTTCTGGGAGGTCAATGAGCAGTTCTTC.